The following is a TCR beta chain sequence with its context. Trimming took 3 bases from V and 5 from J, leaving 16 bases between them. The CDR3 consists of 15 residues. The V gene's germline CDR1 is SNHLY and CDR2 FYNNEI. This sample was taken from a study of blood T cells in healthy people across ages. A sample-barcoded 5' primer and a J-beta primer mix were used in a second PCR of about 7 to 12 cycles. Each CDR3 protein gets one entry after TCRdb re-called the 5' RACE reads with MiXCR. The data contain more than 650,000 distinct CDR3 sequences, 53% of them singletons. This chain joins TRBV2 and TRBJ1-2, with TRBD1 as a possible D gene (5 bases). Material for sequencing was blood. The sequence was collected from an elderly man in good health. Written as DNA, the CDR3 is TGTGCCAGCAGTGAGTCATTGGGGACGGGGTATGGCTACACCTTC. Translating it yields CASSESLGTGYGYTF.